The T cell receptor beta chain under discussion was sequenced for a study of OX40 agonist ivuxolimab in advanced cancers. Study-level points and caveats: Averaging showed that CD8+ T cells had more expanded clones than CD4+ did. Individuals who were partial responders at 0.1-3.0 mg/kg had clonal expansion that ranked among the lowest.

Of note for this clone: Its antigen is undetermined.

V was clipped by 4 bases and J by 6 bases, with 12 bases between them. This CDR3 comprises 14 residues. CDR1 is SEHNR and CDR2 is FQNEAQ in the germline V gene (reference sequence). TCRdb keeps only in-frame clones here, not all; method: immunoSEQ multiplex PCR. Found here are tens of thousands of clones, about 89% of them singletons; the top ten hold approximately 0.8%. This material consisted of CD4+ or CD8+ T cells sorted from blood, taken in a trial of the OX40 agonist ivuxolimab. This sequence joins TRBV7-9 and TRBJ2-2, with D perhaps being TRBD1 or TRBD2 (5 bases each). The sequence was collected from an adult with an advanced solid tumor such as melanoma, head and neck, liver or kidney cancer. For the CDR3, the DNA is TGTGCCAGCAGCTCAGGGACCACGGCCGGGGAGCTGTTTTTT. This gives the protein CASSSGTTAGELFF.